This T cell receptor beta chain is drawn from a study of T-cell reconstitution after alpha-beta-depleted transplantation in children. Using unique molecular identifiers, the investigators prepared the TCRbeta library. TCRdb independently ran MiXCR on the PCR reads; one entry per CDR3 protein. Of approximately 490,000 distinct CDR3 sequences detected, about 10% appear once; the ten largest clones hold 2%. General observations from the study: Reported findings indicate that, about two months after transplant, alpha-beta T cells came from several hundred expanded clones, which were derived from non-depleted graft cells.

This CDR3 is built from 15 residues. CDR1 and CDR2 (germline): SGHRS, YFSETQ. The V gene lost 2 bases and the J gene lost 1 base, with 12 bases spanning the gap. This clonotype was seen many times. The target antigen is unknown. The V call is TRBV5-1, the J call TRBJ2-5, with a tentative D call TRBD1 (5 bases). The source was PBMCs, collected before TCRalphabeta/CD19-depleted stem cell transplant. The sequence derives from a child under 10 years old with inherited bone marrow failure, due to receive a stem cell transplant. Here the CDR3 reads CASSFLAGFQETQYF. For the CDR3, the DNA is TGCGCCAGCAGCTTTTTGGCAGGGTTCCAAGAGACCCAGTACTTC.